This TCR beta chain derives from a study of cytomegalovirus exposure and HLA in healthy donors. This clone appeared once. V lost 6 bases to trimming and J lost 2 bases, with 11 bases between them. This CDR3 comprises 14 residues. In germline, CDR1 is LGHNA, CDR2 YNFKEQ. Primers included in the PCR were 60 Vbeta and 13 Jbeta primers. Only in-frame clones appear in the TCRdb table, and some are missing; sequencing was by immunoSEQ multiplex PCR. The sample includes about 98,000 clones, roughly 70% of them seen just once. The rearrangement links TRBV4-2 to TRBJ2-1; weak D call: TRBD2 (6 bases). Material for sequencing was PBMCs. The TCR comes from a man aged 45-60 years in good health and CMV-seronegative. The CDR3 spells CASSREMAYNEQFF. The CDR3 DNA is TGTGCCAGCAGTCGGGAGATGGCCTACAATGAGCAGTTCTTC.